A single sample gave rise to the 11 T cell receptor beta chains below, sequenced in a study of cytomegalovirus exposure and HLA in healthy donors. A multiplex PCR was run with 60 Vbeta primers and 13 Jbeta primers. The repertoire was sequenced with immunoSEQ multiplex PCR; TCRdb's copy has only in-frame clones and lacks some. The table records about 160,000 clones, about 80% of them present only once. The sequenced sample consisted of PBMCs. These receptors originate from a man aged 30-40 years in good health and CMV-seropositive.

The CDR3 loop is CASSPGTEETQYF. In DNA form, the CDR3 reads TGTGCCAGCTCACCTGGGACAGAAGAGACCCAGTACTTC. V and J are TRBV18 and TRBJ2-5, with 7 bases aligning to TRBD1. The CDR3 extends over 13 amino acids. J was trimmed by 3 bases and V by 3 bases; bases with no gene match: 1. CDR1 and CDR2 (germline): KGHSH, LQKENI.

This clone was found once. V usage is TRBV6-1 and J usage is TRBJ2-2; TRBD2 might be the D (6 bases). Germline loops: CDR1 MNHNS, CDR2 SASEGT. The CDR3 has 14 amino acids. V dropped 5 bases and J dropped 7 bases, with 14 bases sitting between them. CDR3 bases: TGTGCCAGCAGTTCGTTAGCGGATGGCGGGGAGCTGTTTTTT. Its translation: CASSSLADGGELFF.

The CDR3 region has the DNA TGTGCCAGCAGTGAACTTAACCAAGAGACCCAGTACTTC. Translating it yields CASSELNQETQYF. The chain couples TRBV2 to TRBJ2-5, with D uncertain. Germline V lookup: CDR1 SNHLY, CDR2 FYNNEI. This CDR3 is 13 amino acids long. Trimming removed 2 bases at V and 0 bases at J, with 4 bases between. Full variable domain (outside the CDR3, taken from reference TRBV2 and TRBJ2-5): EPEVTQTPSHQVTQMGQEVILRCVPISNHLYFYWYRQILGQKVEFLVSFYNNEISEKSEIFDDQFSVERPDGSNFTLKIRSTKLEDSAMYFCASSELNQETQYFGPGTRLLVL.

This clone was found once. This same CDR3 is encoded by further DNA sequences in the sample. The chain joins TRBV5-4 to TRBJ2-7, with a weak D call TRBD1 (6 bases). Germline V CDR1 and CDR2: SGHNT, YYREEE (reference sequence). Trimming took off 3 bases at V and 5 bases at J, with 9 bases between the two ends. This CDR3 has 12 amino acids. The CDR3 region is CASSSDSNEQYF. DNA of the CDR3: TGTGCCAGCAGCTCGGACAGCAACGAGCAGTACTTC.

This clone has just a few counts. V usage is TRBV6-1 and J usage is TRBJ2-3, with D perhaps TRBD1 (6 bases). This CDR3 has 13 amino acids. The V gene lost 4 bases and the J gene lost 7 bases, with 12 bases spanning the gap. Per the germline V gene, CDR1 is MNHNS and CDR2 is SASEGT. The CDR3, as DNA: TGTGCCAGCAGTGGAGGACAGCACAATACGCAGTATTTT. Translated, it gives CASSGGQHNTQYF.

The gene calls are TRBV9 and TRBJ2-2; D not resolved. The V end was cut by 4 bases, the J end by 5 bases, with 6 bases between. Germline assignment: CDR1 SGDLS and CDR2 YYNGEE. This CDR3 has 12 residues. The CDR3 nucleotides read TGTGCCAGCAGCATTCTTACCGGGGAGCTGTTTTTT. Translation: CASSILTGELFF.

The rearrangement joins TRBV19 to TRBJ1-6, with 9 bases matching TRBD1. The CDR3 covers 13 residues. Germline assignment: CDR1 LNHDA and CDR2 SQIVND (reference sequence). The V and J ends lost 5 bases and 8 bases, in that order; junction bases with no gene match: 1. The CDR3 DNA follows: TGTGCCAGTAGTGGGACAGGGTATTCACCCCTCCACTTT. As protein: CASSGTGYSPLHF. Based on the CDR3 plus reference TRBV19 and TRBJ1-6, the full variable domain is DGGITQSPKYLFRKEGQNVTLSCEQNLNHDAMYWYRQDPGQGLRLIYYSQIVNDFQKGDIAEGYSVSREKKESFPLTVTSAQKNPTAFYLCASSGTGYSPLHFGNGTRLTVT.

The chain couples TRBV4-1 to TRBJ1-1; D not certain. Germline V gene sequence: CDR1 MGHRA, CDR2 YSYEKL. The CDR3 extends over 13 amino acids. Trimming pared 0 bases from V and 8 bases from J, leaving 10 bases between. The CDR3 here is CASSQESAVEAFF. The CDR3 region has the DNA TGCGCCAGCAGCCAAGAGTCCGCGGTGGAAGCTTTCTTT.

The genes are TRBV10-3 and TRBJ2-7; possibly TRBD2 for D (7 bases). This CDR3 spans 16 amino acids. CDR1 is ENHRY, CDR2 SYGVKD, per germline. V lost 0 bases, J lost 8 bases, and 20 bases lay in between. In DNA, the CDR3 is TGTGCCATCAGTGAGTCGACGGGCGGGGGCTCTACGAAGCAGTACTTC. Amino acids: CAISESTGGGSTKQYF.

This clone was counted between two and nine times. The chain carries TRBV18 and TRBJ1-5; possibly TRBD1 for D (5 bases). V gave up 2 bases and J gave up 5 bases, with 7 bases separating them. CDR3 length: 13 residues. Germline lookup yields CDR1 KGHSH and CDR2 LQKENI. CDR3 residues: CASSPGADQPQHF. As DNA, the CDR3 is TGTGCCAGCTCACCAGGGGCGGATCAGCCCCAGCATTTT. Full variable domain (missing parts from reference TRBV18 and TRBJ1-5): NAGVMQNPRHLVRRRGQEARLRCSPMKGHSHVYWYRQLPEEGLKFMVYLQKENIIDESGMPKERFSAEFPKEGPSILRIQQVVRGDSAAYFCASSPGADQPQHFGDGTRLSIL.

The chain links TRBV18 to TRBJ2-3; the match to TRBD1 covers 11 bases. The CDR3 length is 20 residues. V was clipped by 3 bases and J by 6 bases; unmatched bases: 20. Germline V gene lookup returns CDR1 KGHSH and CDR2 LQKENI. CDR3 loop: CASSPIRRGQGVTAGDTQYF. The CDR3 DNA follows: TGTGCCAGCTCACCGATTAGGAGGGGACAGGGGGTCACAGCAGGGGATACGCAGTATTTT. Full variable domain (missing parts from reference TRBV18 and TRBJ2-3): NAGVMQNPRHLVRRRGQEARLRCSPMKGHSHVYWYRQLPEEGLKFMVYLQKENIIDESGMPKERFSAEFPKEGPSILRIQQVVRGDSAAYFCASSPIRRGQGVTAGDTQYFGPGTRLTVL.